This T cell receptor beta chain was sequenced for a study of radiotherapy plus CTLA-4 blockade in lung cancer. Overall study: Objective responses were seen in around 17% of patients, disease control in around 31%.

Regarding the study as a whole: Peripheral blood showed expansion of tumor-derived TCR clones after radiotherapy and ipilimumab.

For this clone: The antigen is unknown.

Produced via immunoSEQ multiplex PCR; TCRdb's table is partial and in-frame only. The sample includes some 77,000 clones, 70% to 90% of them seen just once. Trimming cost V 2 bases and J 4 bases, with 12 bases left between them. Germline-derived CDR1 and CDR2 are SGHRS and YFSETQ. There are 14 residues in the CDR3. Each patient with chemo-refractory metastatic non-small-cell lung cancer was treated with focal radiation plus CTLA-4 blockade using ipilimumab. This sequence was found in a human donor with non-small cell lung cancer who had a partial response to radiotherapy plus ipilimumab. The specimen was peripheral blood, collected from a patient treated with radiotherapy plus ipilimumab. The chain combines TRBV5-1 with TRBJ1-1; no firm D call. The CDR3 DNA is TGCGCCAGCAGCTTTAGACGGGGTGCCACTGAAGCTTTCTTT. Its protein is CASSFRRGATEAFF.